A single sample gave rise to the 17 T cell receptor beta chains below, sequenced in a study of a mutant IDH1 vaccine in newly diagnosed glioma. TCRdb's table, derived via immunoSEQ multiplex PCR, lists solely in-frame clones and lacks some. The sample includes tens of thousands of clones, around four fifths seen only once; the top ten take approximately 7.4%. Time point specified: baseline, week 1 (first vaccination visit). Treatment noted: pre-vaccination baseline after standard-of-care therapy. Sequencing was performed on PBMCs, taken from a glioma patient treated with radiotherapy, temozolomide or both. These receptors originate from a woman aged 45-59 years with glioma.

The CDR3 region is CASSQALPGNEQYF. Written as DNA, the CDR3 is TGTGCCAGCAGCCAAGCCCTCCCGGGTAACGAGCAGTACTTC. The rearrangement joins TRBV4-2 to TRBJ2-7; D gene unclear. V was clipped by 1 base and J by 5 bases, with 12 bases between them. Germline V gene lookup returns CDR1 LGHNA and CDR2 YNFKEQ. This CDR3 contains 14 residues.

V usage is TRBV15 and J usage is TRBJ1-2; no firm D call. Trimming stripped 1 base from V and 5 bases from J, with 14 bases between. The germline gives CDR1 LNHNV, CDR2 YYDKDF (reference sequence). The CDR3 sequence is 15 residues long. Here the CDR3 reads CATSRGTGLGYGYTF. In nucleotides, the CDR3 is TGTGCCACCAGCAGAGGGACGGGATTGGGGTATGGCTACACCTTC.

This clone was counted between two and nine times. V is TRBV15 and J is TRBJ1-5; a weak D match, TRBD1 (5 bases). The CDR3 is 17 residues long. Trimming took 5 bases from V and 1 from J, leaving 18 bases between them. Germline CDR1 and CDR2: LNHNV and YYDKDF (reference sequence). CDR3 nucleotide sequence: TGTGCCACCAGCCCGACCCGTTCGGGGGGAAGCAATCAGCCCCAGCATTTT. Protein: CATSPTRSGGSNQPQHF.

The V call is TRBV30, the J call TRBJ2-5, with 13 positions matching TRBD2. TRBJ2-7 explains the end of the DNA better; the J call may be wrong. The CDR3 sequence is 16 residues long. From germline, CDR1 is GTSNPN and CDR2 SVGIG (reference sequence). This CDR3 is CAWSRIGTSGVNEQYF. DNA for the CDR3: TGTGCCTGGAGTCGCATCGGGACTAGCGGGGTAAACGAGCAGTACTTC.

The chain has TRBV11-2 and TRBJ1-2; D perhaps matches TRBD1 (5 bases). CDR3 length: 14 amino acids. Trimming cost V 4 bases and J 5 bases, with 14 bases left between them. Germline CDR1 reads SGHAT; CDR2 reads FQNNGV. For the CDR3, the DNA is TGTGCCAGCAGCTCCCAGGCCGGGGGATATGGCTACACCTTC. Its protein is CASSSQAGGYGYTF.

This clone was counted a single time. The chain recombines TRBV5-4 with TRBJ1-1; D call uncertain. CDR1 SGHNT and CDR2 YYREEE come from the germline V gene (reference sequence). The V gene lost 4 bases and the J gene lost 4 bases, with 29 bases spanning the gap. CDR3 length: 19 residues. The CDR3 DNA sequence: TGTGCCAGCAGCCCCCGGGTGGGCACAAGAACTTGGGGAGGCACTGAAGCTTTCTTT. It encodes CASSPRVGTRTWGGTEAFF.

V usage is TRBV9 and J usage is TRBJ1-4, with unresolved D. The CDR3 runs to 14 residues. Trimming took off 2 bases at V and 4 bases at J, with 9 bases between the two ends. The germline gives CDR1 SGDLS, CDR2 YYNGEE. CDR3 sequence (DNA): TGTGCCAGCAGCGTGGACGGAGGTAATGAAAAACTGTTTTTT. Its translation: CASSVDGGNEKLFF. Full variable domain (remainder filled in from reference TRBV9 and TRBJ1-4): DSGVTQTPKHLITATGQRVTLRCSPRSGDLSVYWYQQSLDQGLQFLIQYYNGEERAKGNILERFSAQQFPDLHSELNLSSLELGDSALYFCASSVDGGNEKLFFGSGTQLSVL.

This chain uses TRBV30 with TRBJ1-3, with D unresolved. CDR1 is GTSNPN and CDR2 is SVGIG in the germline V gene (reference sequence). Trimming pared 7 bases from V and 2 bases from J, leaving 12 bases between. This CDR3 is 13 amino acids long. CDR3 DNA: TGTGCCTATACGAACCAGGCTGGAAACACCATATATTTT. Its protein product is CAYTNQAGNTIYF.

The chain joins TRBV7-9 to TRBJ1-1; 8 positions match TRBD1. J lost 1 base, V lost 5 bases, and 9 bases had no gene match. The CDR3 is 16 amino acids. The germline gives CDR1 SEHNR, CDR2 FQNEAQ (reference sequence). The CDR3 loop reads CASSAITGTGNTEAFF. The CDR3 DNA is TGTGCCAGCAGCGCGATCACCGGGACAGGGAACACTGAAGCTTTCTTT.

V usage is TRBV2 and J usage is TRBJ2-7; 9 bases are a match to TRBD1. Looked up from germline, CDR1 is SNHLY and CDR2 is FYNNEI. V was clipped by 3 bases and J by 2 bases; unmatched bases: 2. This CDR3 comprises 14 residues. The CDR3, as DNA: TGTGCCAGCAGTGACTGGACAGGGGCCTACGAGCAGTACTTC. Translation gives CASSDWTGAYEQYF.

The chain couples TRBV6-6 to TRBJ1-2, with D possibly being TRBD1 (5 bases). This CDR3 region has 13 residues. Germline CDR1 reads MNHNY; CDR2 reads SVGAGI (reference sequence). V was trimmed by 6 bases and J by 9 bases, leaving 17 bases between them. For the CDR3, the DNA is TGTGCCAGCAGGAGCCGGGACGTAACTAGCTACACCTTC. It codes for CASRSRDVTSYTF.

The chain carries TRBV5-4 and TRBJ2-5; no definite D call. Germline V lookup: CDR1 SGHNT, CDR2 YYREEE (reference sequence). The CDR3 runs to 14 residues. V dropped 1 base and J dropped 4 bases, with 11 bases sitting between them. CDR3 bases: TGTGCCAGCAGCTTGTTCGGATCAGGAGAGACCCAGTACTTC. Amino acid sequence: CASSLFGSGETQYF.

The chain joins TRBV5-1 to TRBJ1-3, with TRBD1 as a possible D gene (5 bases). Trimming pared 0 bases from V and 0 bases from J, leaving 13 bases between. CDR1 and CDR2 (germline): SGHRS, YFSETQ. The CDR3 is made up of 17 amino acids. The DNA of the CDR3 is TGCGCCAGCAGCTTGGGGGACGTCGCTTACTCTGGAAACACCATATATTTT. Protein product: CASSLGDVAYSGNTIYF.

This clone was counted a single time. The chain couples TRBV1 to TRBJ1-2; the listed D gene, TRBD1, was not tested against the DNA. TRBV1 is marked as a pseudogene. The CDR3 is made up of 14 amino acids. The CDR3 DNA sequence: TGCACCAGCAGCCAAGAGGGTGCAGGGGGTGGCTACACCTTC. Encoded protein: CTSSQEGAGGGYTF.

V usage is TRBV5-6 and J usage is TRBJ2-3; 9 positions match TRBD2. Germline lookup yields CDR1 SGHDT and CDR2 YYEEEE. Trimming at V came to 2 bases and at J to 5 bases, leaving 9 bases not matched to a gene. The CDR3 contains 16 residues. The CDR3 is CASSFRSGGHGDTQYF. CDR3 DNA sequence: TGTGCCAGCAGCTTTCGGAGCGGGGGGCATGGAGATACGCAGTATTTT.

In DNA form, the CDR3 reads TGTGCCAGTAGCCCTCAGGAGTTCTATGGCTACACCTTC. Translation gives CASSPQEFYGYTF. The chain couples TRBV19 to TRBJ1-2; D is uncertain. Trimming left V 6 bases short and J 4 bases short, with 12 bases between. Germline V gene sequence: CDR1 LNHDA, CDR2 SQIVND (reference sequence). CDR3 size: 13 residues.

A single count supports this clone. The chain is built from TRBV6-5 and TRBJ2-5; D is possibly TRBD2 (6 bases). CDR1 and CDR2 (germline): MNHEY, SVGAGI. CDR3 length: 15 amino acids. The V gene lost 0 bases and the J gene lost 11 bases, with 19 bases spanning the gap. As DNA, the CDR3 is TGTGCCAGCAGTTACTCGAAGGAGGGAACCTACGCGCAGTACTTC. Translation gives CASSYSKEGTYAQYF.